These 31 T cell receptor beta chains were all obtained from the same sample, sequenced in a study of primary melanoma T cells and metastatic recurrence. TCRdb's copy holds only in-frame clones and misses some; the assay was immunoSEQ multiplex PCR. The data show roughly 2,900 clones, roughly 82% seen once. Sequencing was done on a sample of melanoma tumor tissue. These receptors all come from a human donor with melanoma.

This clone was counted a few times. The chain is built from TRBV1 and TRBJ2-1; TRBD2, the D gene given by the table, was not confirmed from the DNA. TRBV1 is annotated as a pseudogene. This CDR3 region has 16 residues. This CDR3 is CASSQADGSSYNEQFF. In DNA form, the CDR3 reads TGCGCCAGCAGCCAAGCGGACGGGAGCTCCTACAATGAGCAGTTCTTC.

The gene calls are TRBV7-4 and TRBJ1-2, with D unresolved. The CDR3 extends over 13 amino acids. Germline V gives CDR1 SGHVT, CDR2 SQSDAQ. Trimming left V 5 bases short and J 2 bases short, with 9 bases between. The CDR3 reads CASSQDPNYGYTF. The CDR3 DNA reads as TGTGCCAGCAGCCAGGACCCGAACTATGGCTACACCTTC. The entire variable domain, with the rest obtained from reference TRBV7-4 and TRBJ1-2, is as follows: GAGVSQSPRYKVAKRGRDVALRCDSISGHVTLYWYRQTLGQGSEVLTYSQSDAQRDKSGRPSGRFSAERPERSVSTLKIQRTEQGDSAVYLCASSQDPNYGYTFGSGTRLTVV.

The genes are TRBV19 and TRBJ1-2; 12 bases are shared with TRBD1. With V trimmed by 5 bases and J by 2 bases, 18 bases remained unmatched. CDR1 is LNHDA, CDR2 SQIVND, per germline (reference sequence). The CDR3 contains 20 residues. CDR3 amino acids: CASSFRPGQGADFANYGYTF. DNA of the CDR3: TGTGCCAGTAGTTTCCGACCGGGACAGGGGGCGGATTTCGCCAACTATGGCTACACCTTC.

This clone has only a few counts. V gene TRBV29-1 combines with J gene TRBJ2-7; TRBD2 agrees at 7 bases. V trimming: 4 bases; J trimming: 4 bases; junction bases outside the gene matches: 7. This CDR3 has 13 amino acids. Germline V lookup: CDR1 SQVTM, CDR2 ANQGSEA. CDR3 amino acids: CSVGNGEGYEQYF. Written as DNA, the CDR3 is TGCAGCGTTGGGAATGGGGAGGGTTACGAGCAGTACTTC.

In its sample, this clone was seen once. The chain has TRBV18 and TRBJ2-3; D may be TRBD2 (5 bases). Looked up from germline, CDR1 is KGHSH and CDR2 is LQKENI. The CDR3 sequence is 14 residues long. V shed 4 bases and J shed 1 base, with 9 bases lying between them. The CDR3 DNA reads as TGTGCCAGCTCACTAGACTATGGCACAGATACGCAGTATTTT. Protein product: CASSLDYGTDTQYF.

The rearrangement links TRBV11-1 to TRBJ2-3; 12 bases map to TRBD2. There are 17 residues in the CDR3. Germline V gene lookup returns CDR1 SGHAT and CDR2 FQDESV (reference sequence). The ends lost 3 bases at V and 8 bases at J; junction bases unmatched: 12. CDR3 in amino acids: CASSFQGLAGKVTTQYF. DNA for the CDR3: TGTGCCAGCAGCTTCCAAGGACTAGCGGGAAAAGTGACTACGCAGTATTTT.

V and J are TRBV7-4 and TRBJ1-1, with a weak D call TRBD1 (5 bases). This CDR3 contains 16 residues. Germline CDR1 SGHVT, CDR2 SQSDAQ. Trimming removed 1 base at V and 0 bases at J, with 12 bases between. CDR3 bases: TGTGCCAGCAGCTTAGGCCCGGGACGGCTGAACACTGAAGCTTTCTTT. This sequence encodes CASSLGPGRLNTEAFF.

The V call is TRBV11-3, the J call TRBJ2-4; TRBD1 might be the D (6 bases). The CDR3 totals 16 residues. The V end lost 5 bases, the J end lost 0 bases, and 14 bases lay between the germline ends. The germline V gene has CDR1 SGHNT and CDR2 YENEEA. For the CDR3, the DNA is TGTGCCAGCAGCCCATCGGGACACCTAGCCAAAAACATTCAGTACTTC. Protein sequence: CASSPSGHLAKNIQYF.

V gene TRBV6-8 combines with J gene TRBJ2-7; D is undetermined. The CDR3 covers 14 residues. With 6 bases removed from V and 7 bases from J, the gap between germline ends came to 19 bases. Germline CDR1 MNHGY, CDR2 SAAAGT. The CDR3 bases are TGTGCCAGCAGCCCTCTCATGGTAACTCTGGAGCAGTACTTC. Its protein product is CASSPLMVTLEQYF.

This clone was observed a single time. The CDR3 sequence is CASSYDLRFSSEAFF. CDR3 bases: TGTGCCAGCAGTTACGATCTGCGCTTCAGTTCTGAAGCTTTCTTT. V gene TRBV6-8 combines with J gene TRBJ1-1; D not resolved. The CDR3 loop spans 15 amino acids. Trimming took 2 bases from V and 6 from J, leaving 16 bases between them. Looked up from germline, CDR1 is MNHGY and CDR2 is SAAAGT.

The V call is TRBV28, the J call TRBJ1-4; TRBD1 matches at 8 bases. The CDR3 contains 16 residues. Germline lookup yields CDR1 MDHEN and CDR2 SYDVKM. V lost 1 base to trimming and J lost 7 bases; unmatched junction nucleotides: 8. Written as DNA, the CDR3 is TGTGCCAGCAGTTTATCGCCAGGGGGCCACTTTGAAAAACTGTTTTTT. It is translated as CASSLSPGGHFEKLFF.

The chain recombines TRBV5-1 with TRBJ2-4; a possible D gene is TRBD2 (6 bases). Germline CDR1 is SGHRS and CDR2 is YFSETQ. There are 15 residues in the CDR3. V shed 4 bases and J shed 4 bases, with 15 bases lying between them. The CDR3 loop reads CASSPWTTDKNIQYF. The CDR3 DNA reads TGCGCCAGCAGCCCCTGGACTACCGATAAAAACATTCAGTACTTC.

This clone was recorded once. The J gene is TRBJ1-5, the V gene TRBV6-1; D remains ambiguous. V was shortened by 1 base and J by 10 bases, with 17 bases between the two germline ends. In germline, CDR1 is MNHNS, CDR2 SASEGT. This CDR3 is 15 amino acids long. CDR3 protein: CASSEGTDGGVPQHF. CDR3 nucleotides: TGTGCCAGCAGTGAAGGGACGGACGGTGGGGTACCCCAGCATTTT.

This clone came up a few times. The chain recombines TRBV7-1 with TRBJ1-2; perhaps TRBD1 as D (6 bases). TRBV7-1 is assigned to the ORF class and has an uncertain function. The CDR3 runs 13 residues. Trimming pared 4 bases from V and 5 bases from J, leaving 11 bases between. CDR3 sequence (DNA): TGTGCCAGCAGCTTAAACAGGGAGTATGGCTACACCTTC. Its protein is CASSLNREYGYTF.

Only a few counts were recorded for this clone. The chain uses TRBV6-8 and TRBJ2-1; D might be TRBD2 (6 bases). The V gene lost 10 bases and the J gene lost 7 bases, with 17 bases spanning the gap. The CDR3 runs to 13 residues. Germline CDR1 is MNHGY and CDR2 is SAAAGT. The CDR3 nucleotides read TGTGCCATCGAGGATGGGGCGGGGAATGAGCAGTTCTTC. It encodes CAIEDGAGNEQFF.

This clone has just a few counts. V is TRBV6-8 and J is TRBJ2-3; TRBD1 aligns across 8 bases. V dropped 2 bases and J dropped 3; count of bases not matched to a gene: 7. CDR1 and CDR2 (germline): MNHGY, SAAAGT. The CDR3 sequence is 16 residues long. In DNA, the CDR3 is TGTGCCAGCAGTTACGGGGCCAGGGGGCTAACAGATACGCAGTATTTT. Translated: CASSYGARGLTDTQYF.

In its sample, this clone was seen a few times. J is TRBJ2-7 and V is TRBV6-8; 12 bases align to TRBD2. CDR3 length: 14 residues. V shed 4 bases and J 3 bases; nucleotides not matched to a gene: 1. CDR1 is MNHGY and CDR2 is SAAAGT in the germline V gene. The CDR3 DNA reads TGTGCCAGCAGTTGGACTAGCGGGAACTACGAGCAGTACTTC. Translating gives CASSWTSGNYEQYF.

Only a few counts were recorded for this clone. This chain links TRBV11-3 with TRBJ2-5, with 8 nucleotides matching TRBD2. V dropped 1 base and J dropped 0; count of bases not matched to a gene: 4. Germline CDR1 reads SGHNT; CDR2 reads YENEEA. The CDR3 spans 16 residues. Written as DNA, the CDR3 is TGTGCCAGCAGCTTAGTTGCGGGGGGTAACCAAGAGACCCAGTACTTC. Translation: CASSLVAGGNQETQYF.

This chain links TRBV10-2 with TRBJ2-5; either TRBD1 or TRBD2 may supply D (5 bases each). This CDR3 has 15 amino acids. V lost 3 bases, J lost 1 base, and 12 bases lay in between. Germline V gene data show CDR1 as WSHSY and CDR2 as SAAADI. DNA of the CDR3: TGCGCCAGCAGTGAAGGGGACGGATTCCAAGAGACCCAGTACTTC. This codes for CASSEGDGFQETQYF.

This clone is termed medium-sized (0.01 to 0.1%). V and J are TRBV11-3 and TRBJ2-7; 12 positions agree with TRBD2. Trimming removed 3 bases from V and 3 bases from J; junction bases left unmatched: 3. The CDR3 has 15 residues. The germline V gene has CDR1 SGHNT and CDR2 YENEEA. CDR3 residues: CASSFTSGRFYEQYF. The CDR3 DNA reads TGTGCCAGCAGCTTTACTAGCGGGAGGTTCTACGAGCAGTACTTC.

The gene calls are TRBV11-3 and TRBJ2-7; weak D call: TRBD2 (6 bases). This CDR3 has 15 amino acids. Germline loops: CDR1 SGHNT, CDR2 YENEEA. V lost 1 base and J lost 2, with 12 bases in between. The CDR3 reads CASSLVSGGAYEQYF. DNA of the CDR3: TGTGCCAGCAGCTTAGTGTCGGGCGGGGCCTACGAGCAGTACTTC. The whole variable domain, remainder taken from reference TRBV11-3 and TRBJ2-7, is EAGVVQSPRYKIIEKKQPVAFWCNPISGHNTLYWYLQNLGQGPELLIRYENEEAVDDSQLPKDRFSAERLKGVDSTLKIQPAELGDSAVYLCASSLVSGGAYEQYFGPGTRLTVT.

By its share, this clone is large. DNA of the CDR3: TGTGCCCACGCCCCGACAGGGTTGACCCAGCCCCAGCATTTT. This gives the protein CAHAPTGLTQPQHF. The V and J genes are TRBV6-8 and TRBJ1-5, with 7 bases lining up with TRBD1. Germline V lookup: CDR1 MNHGY, CDR2 SAAAGT. The CDR3 is made up of 14 amino acids. The trim removed 11 bases at V and 7 bases at J, leaving 14 bases unmatched.

The chain joins TRBV30 to TRBJ2-3; D is perhaps TRBD2 (5 bases). Trimming left V 3 bases short and J 15 bases short, with 16 bases between. Per the germline V gene, CDR1 is GTSNPN and CDR2 is SVGIG (reference sequence). CDR3 length equals 11 residues. CDR3 sequence: CAWSRGASGYF. CDR3 nucleotide sequence: TGTGCCTGGAGCCGGGGAGCCTCAGGATATTTT.

This sequence joins TRBV5-1 and TRBJ2-6; TRBD1 aligns across 9 bases. CDR3 length equals 18 residues. The germline V gene encodes CDR1 SGHRS and CDR2 YFSETQ. J gave up 0 bases and V 2 bases, and 6 bases lay outside the gene matches. CDR3 protein: CASSLQGAVSSGANVLTF. The CDR3 nucleotides read TGCGCCAGCAGCTTACAGGGGGCTGTAAGCTCTGGGGCCAACGTCCTGACTTTC.

This clone ranks as large. The CDR3 nucleotides are TGTGCCAGCAGCTCAGGGACTAGCGGGAGGGCCCGTCGGTTCTTC. Its protein product is CASSSGTSGRARRFF. This chain joins TRBV11-3 and TRBJ2-1; 16 bases fit TRBD2. Germline CDR1 and CDR2: SGHNT and YENEEA. V was pared by 4 bases and J by 15 bases, with 9 bases of the junction left unmatched. The CDR3 has 15 amino acids.

This clone was seen only a few times. The CDR3 bases are TGTGCCAGCAGCTTAGAGGAGATTGGGTTTAGGGTCACTGAAGCTTTCTTT. Translation: CASSLEEIGFRVTEAFF. The rearrangement uses TRBV11-3 and TRBJ1-1; no definite D call. Germline CDR1 and CDR2: SGHNT and YENEEA. The V end was cut by 0 bases, the J end by 4 bases, with 18 bases between. The CDR3 totals 17 residues.

The chain links TRBV11-3 to TRBJ2-7, with TRBD1 matching over 10 bases. The CDR3 is 19 residues long. Germline assignment: CDR1 SGHNT and CDR2 YENEEA. The junction had 20 bases not matched to a gene; V was cut back by 4 bases and J by 5 bases. As DNA, the CDR3 is TGTGCCAGCAGCTCGCCCCGGGACAGGGGACATCCGACCAGGGACGAGCAGTACTTC. This translates into CASSSPRDRGHPTRDEQYF.

This sequence joins TRBV11-3 and TRBJ1-1; possibly TRBD1 for D (6 bases). Germline V CDR1 and CDR2: SGHNT, YENEEA. Trimming removed 5 bases at V and 1 base at J, with 11 bases between. The CDR3 has 14 amino acids. CDR3 nucleotides: TGTGCCAGCAGCCCGGGACACCCGAACACTGAAGCTTTCTTT. Encoded protein: CASSPGHPNTEAFF. The variable domain in full, with the rest retrieved from reference TRBV11-3 and TRBJ1-1, is EAGVVQSPRYKIIEKKQPVAFWCNPISGHNTLYWYLQNLGQGPELLIRYENEEAVDDSQLPKDRFSAERLKGVDSTLKIQPAELGDSAVYLCASSPGHPNTEAFFGQGTRLTVV.

This clone was recorded a few times. The chain carries TRBV7-8 and TRBJ2-3, with TRBD2 identical over 7 bases. The germline V gene encodes CDR1 SGHVS and CDR2 FQNEAQ. The ends lost 3 bases at V and 8 bases at J; junction bases unmatched: 5. The CDR3 consists of 13 residues. This CDR3 is CASSFTSVGTQYF. CDR3 sequence (DNA): TGTGCCAGCAGCTTTACTAGCGTAGGTACGCAGTATTTT.

The chain uses TRBV19 and TRBJ2-7; a possible D gene is TRBD1 (5 bases). Trimming cost V 5 bases and J 0 bases, with 14 bases left between them. The CDR3 totals 15 residues. In germline, CDR1 is LNHDA, CDR2 SQIVND (reference sequence). This CDR3 is CASSAGPQGSYEQYF. For the CDR3, the DNA is TGTGCCAGTAGTGCAGGACCTCAGGGCTCCTACGAGCAGTACTTC.

This chain connects TRBV11-3 to TRBJ2-1, with D possibly TRBD1 on 6 matching bases. V was trimmed by 3 bases and J by 4 bases, leaving 13 bases between them. CDR3 size: 15 residues. Germline V gene data show CDR1 as SGHNT and CDR2 as YENEEA. CDR3 sequence (DNA): TGTGCCAGCAGCTTGGGCAGGGGCGGGTACAATGAGCAGTTCTTC. This codes for CASSLGRGGYNEQFF.